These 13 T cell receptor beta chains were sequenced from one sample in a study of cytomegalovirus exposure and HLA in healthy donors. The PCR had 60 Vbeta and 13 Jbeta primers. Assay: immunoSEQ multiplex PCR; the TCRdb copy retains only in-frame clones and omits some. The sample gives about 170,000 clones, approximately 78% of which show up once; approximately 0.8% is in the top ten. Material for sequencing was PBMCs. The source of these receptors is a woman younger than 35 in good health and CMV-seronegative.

The CDR3 protein is CASSPDRTSGREQYF. The CDR3 bases are TGTGCCAGTAGCCCTGATAGGACTAGCGGGCGCGAGCAGTACTTC. The chain carries TRBV19 and TRBJ2-7; 11 nucleotides align to TRBD2. With V trimmed by 6 bases and J by 6 bases, 10 bases remained unmatched. CDR1 is LNHDA and CDR2 is SQIVND in the germline V gene (reference sequence). The CDR3 is 15 amino acids.

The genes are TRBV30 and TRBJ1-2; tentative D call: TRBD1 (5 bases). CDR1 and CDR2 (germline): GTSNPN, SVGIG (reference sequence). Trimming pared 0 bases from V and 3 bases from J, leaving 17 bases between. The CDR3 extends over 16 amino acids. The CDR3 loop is CAWSVAGSTVYYGYTF. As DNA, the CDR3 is TGTGCCTGGAGTGTAGCCGGGTCGACAGTTTACTATGGCTACACCTTC. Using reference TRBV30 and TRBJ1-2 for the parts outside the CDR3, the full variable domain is SQTIHQWPATLVQPVGSPLSLECTVEGTSNPNLYWYRQAAGRGLQLLFYSVGIGQISSEVPQNLSASRPQDRQFILSSKKLLLSDSGFYLCAWSVAGSTVYYGYTFGSGTRLTVV.

DNA for the CDR3: TGCGCCAGCAGCCACGCGGGGAGCGGGGGTGCCTACGAGCAGTACTTC. Translating it yields CASSHAGSGGAYEQYF. The rearrangement joins TRBV5-1 to TRBJ2-7; 8 positions match TRBD2. Germline V gene sequence: CDR1 SGHRS, CDR2 YFSETQ. CDR3 length: 16 residues. Losses at the gene ends were 4 bases for V and 2 bases for J; bases not matched to a gene: 11.

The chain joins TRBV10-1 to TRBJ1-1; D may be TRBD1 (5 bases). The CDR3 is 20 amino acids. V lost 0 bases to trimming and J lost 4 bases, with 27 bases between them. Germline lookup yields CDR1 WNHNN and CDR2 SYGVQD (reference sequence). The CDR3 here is CASSESIRGEFVLRGTEAFF. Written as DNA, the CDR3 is TGCGCCAGCAGTGAGTCGATAAGGGGCGAGTTCGTTCTTAGGGGCACTGAAGCTTTCTTT.

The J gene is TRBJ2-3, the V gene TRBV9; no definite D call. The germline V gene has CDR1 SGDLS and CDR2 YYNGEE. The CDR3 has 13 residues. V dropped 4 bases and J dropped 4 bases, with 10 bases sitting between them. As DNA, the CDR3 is TGTGCCAGCAGCCCCTCCGAGCCAGATACGCAGTATTTT. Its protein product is CASSPSEPDTQYF.

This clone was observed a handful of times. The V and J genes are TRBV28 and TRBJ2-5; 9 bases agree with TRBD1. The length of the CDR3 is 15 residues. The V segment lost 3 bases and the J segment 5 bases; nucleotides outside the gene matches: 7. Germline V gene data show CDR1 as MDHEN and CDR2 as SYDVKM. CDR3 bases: TGTGCCAGCAGTTTTTCCACAGGGGGCCGGGAGACCCAGTACTTC. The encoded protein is CASSFSTGGRETQYF.

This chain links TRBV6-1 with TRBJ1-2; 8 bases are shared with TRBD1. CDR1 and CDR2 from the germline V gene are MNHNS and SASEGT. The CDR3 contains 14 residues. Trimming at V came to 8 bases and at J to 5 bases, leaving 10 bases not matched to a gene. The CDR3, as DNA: TGTGCCAGCTGCCAAGGACAGGGCCCTTATGGCTACACCTTC. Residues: CASCQGQGPYGYTF.

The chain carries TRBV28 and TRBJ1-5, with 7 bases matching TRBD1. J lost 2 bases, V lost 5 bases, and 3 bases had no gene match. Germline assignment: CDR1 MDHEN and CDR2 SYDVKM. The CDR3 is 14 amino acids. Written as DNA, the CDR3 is TGTGCCAGCAGTCAAACAGGGGGCAATCAGCCCCAGCATTTT. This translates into CASSQTGGNQPQHF.

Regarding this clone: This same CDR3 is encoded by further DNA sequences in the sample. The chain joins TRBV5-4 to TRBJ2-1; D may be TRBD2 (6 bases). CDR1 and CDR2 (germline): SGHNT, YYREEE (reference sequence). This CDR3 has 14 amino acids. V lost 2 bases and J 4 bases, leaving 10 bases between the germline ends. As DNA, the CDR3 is TGTGCCAGCAGCTTTGAACGGGAGTACAATGAGCAGTTCTTC. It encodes CASSFEREYNEQFF.

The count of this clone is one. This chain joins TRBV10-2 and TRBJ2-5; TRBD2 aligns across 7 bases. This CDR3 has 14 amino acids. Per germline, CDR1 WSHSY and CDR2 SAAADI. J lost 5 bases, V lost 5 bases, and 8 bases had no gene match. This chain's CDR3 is CASSWRELWETQYF. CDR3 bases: TGCGCCAGCAGTTGGCGGGAGCTTTGGGAGACCCAGTACTTC.

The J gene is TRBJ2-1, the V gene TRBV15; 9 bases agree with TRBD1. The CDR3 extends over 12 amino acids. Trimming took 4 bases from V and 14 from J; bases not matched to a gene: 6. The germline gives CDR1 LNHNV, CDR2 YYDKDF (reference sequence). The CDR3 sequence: CATSTITGGKFF. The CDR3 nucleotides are TGTGCCACCAGCACAATCACAGGGGGCAAGTTCTTC.

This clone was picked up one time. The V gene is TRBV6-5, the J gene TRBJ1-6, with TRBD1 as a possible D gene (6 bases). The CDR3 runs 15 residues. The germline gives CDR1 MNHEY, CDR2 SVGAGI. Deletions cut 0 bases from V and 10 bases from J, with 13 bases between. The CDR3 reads CASSYSSGEGSPLHF. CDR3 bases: TGTGCCAGCAGTTACTCGTCAGGGGAGGGGTCACCCCTCCACTTT.

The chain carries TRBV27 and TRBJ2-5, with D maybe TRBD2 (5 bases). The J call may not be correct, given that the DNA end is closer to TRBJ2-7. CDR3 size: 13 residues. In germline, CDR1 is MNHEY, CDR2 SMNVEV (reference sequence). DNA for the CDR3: TGTGCCAGCAGTTTCCCGGGGTCCTACGAGCAGTACTTC. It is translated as CASSFPGSYEQYF.